This T cell receptor beta chain was documented in a study of T cells in Graves' hyperthyroidism and ophthalmopathy. Study-wide context: Blood from the periphery was taken at initial diagnosis, before any treatment.

Amplified regions were TCR beta CDR3 sequences from RNA transcripts. Researchers ran a first-round RT-PCR on the TCR CDR3 using the HTBI primer set. TCRdb passed the multiplex PCR reads through MiXCR, listing each CDR3 protein once. The table includes approximately 690,000 distinct CDR3 sequences, less than 25% detected once. V lost 7 bases, J lost 0 bases, and 5 bases stayed unmatched. The CDR3 contains 16 residues. Germline CDR1 reads LNHDA; CDR2 reads SQIVND (reference sequence). Whole-study results and caveats: The model forecast ophthalmopathy, anticipating it by a median about 6.5 months before onset.

Turning to this clonotype: Antigen unknown.

Sample: blood. This clonotype was sampled from a man aged 30 to 39 with Graves' ophthalmopathy. The chain links TRBV19 to TRBJ2-2; 10 bases align to TRBD2. CDR3 DNA sequence: TGTGCCAGTAAGAGACTAGCGGGTTCGAACACCGGGGAGCTGTTTTTT. Protein product: CASKRLAGSNTGELFF.